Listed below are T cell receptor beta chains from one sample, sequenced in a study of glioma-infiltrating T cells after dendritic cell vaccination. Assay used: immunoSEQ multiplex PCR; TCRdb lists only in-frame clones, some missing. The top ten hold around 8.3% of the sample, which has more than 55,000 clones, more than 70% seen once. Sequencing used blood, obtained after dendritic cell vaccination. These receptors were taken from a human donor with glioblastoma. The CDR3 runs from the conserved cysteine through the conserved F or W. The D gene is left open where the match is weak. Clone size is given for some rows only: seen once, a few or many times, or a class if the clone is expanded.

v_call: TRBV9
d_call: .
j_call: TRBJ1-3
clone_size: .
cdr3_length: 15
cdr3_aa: CASSARDFSGNTIYF
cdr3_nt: TGTGCCAGCAGCGCCAGGGACTTCTCTGGAAACACCATATATTTT

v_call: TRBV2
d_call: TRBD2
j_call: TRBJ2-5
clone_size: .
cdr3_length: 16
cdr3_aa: CASSEGRIGGAETQYF
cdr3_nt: TGTGCCAGCAGTGAAGGTCGCATCGGGGGGGCGGAGACCCAGTACTTC

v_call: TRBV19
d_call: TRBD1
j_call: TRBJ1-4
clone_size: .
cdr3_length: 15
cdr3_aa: CASSAPGQRNEKLFF
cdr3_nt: TGTGCCAGTTCGGCCCCGGGACAGCGTAATGAAAAACTGTTTTTT

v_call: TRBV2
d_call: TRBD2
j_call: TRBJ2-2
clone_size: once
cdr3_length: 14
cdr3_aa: CASRGLAGAHELFF
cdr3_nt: TGTGCCAGCAGGGGACTAGCGGGGGCCCACGAGCTGTTTTTT

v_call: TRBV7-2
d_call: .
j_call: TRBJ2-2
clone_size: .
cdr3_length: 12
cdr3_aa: CASSLVRGELFF
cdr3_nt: TGTGCCAGCAGCTTAGTGAGGGGGGAGCTGTTTTTT

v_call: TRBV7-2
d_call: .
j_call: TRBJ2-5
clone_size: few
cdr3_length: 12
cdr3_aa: CASSPPSETQYF
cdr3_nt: TGTGCCAGCAGCCCGCCTAGTGAGACCCAGTACTTC

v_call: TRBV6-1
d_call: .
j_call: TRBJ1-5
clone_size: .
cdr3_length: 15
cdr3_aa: CASSEVGVGGQPQHF
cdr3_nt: TGTGCCAGCAGTGAGGTAGGGGTAGGGGGTCAGCCCCAGCATTTT

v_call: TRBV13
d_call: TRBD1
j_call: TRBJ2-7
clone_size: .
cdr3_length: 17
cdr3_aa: CASRDRATGTGFYEQYF
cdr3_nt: TGTGCCAGCAGGGACAGGGCTACAGGTACCGGGTTCTACGAGCAGTACTTC

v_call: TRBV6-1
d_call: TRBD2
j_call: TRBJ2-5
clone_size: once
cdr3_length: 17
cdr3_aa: CASSEVAGGGFQETQYF
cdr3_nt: TGTGCCAGCAGTGAAGTAGCGGGGGGAGGGTTTCAAGAGACCCAGTACTTC

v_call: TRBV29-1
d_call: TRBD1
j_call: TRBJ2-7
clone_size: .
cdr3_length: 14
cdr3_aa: CSVENDREMGEQYF
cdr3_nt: TGCAGCGTTGAAAACGACAGGGAAATGGGAGAGCAGTACTTC

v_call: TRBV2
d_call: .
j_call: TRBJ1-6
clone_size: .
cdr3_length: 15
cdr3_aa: CASSVQGGRNSPLHF
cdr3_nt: TGTGCCAGCAGTGTTCAGGGTGGGCGCAATTCACCCCTCCACTTT

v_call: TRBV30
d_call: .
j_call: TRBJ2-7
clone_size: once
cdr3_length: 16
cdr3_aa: CAWSVRLDSRSYEQYF
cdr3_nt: TGTGCCTGGAGTGTACGACTAGATTCTCGGAGCTACGAGCAGTACTTC

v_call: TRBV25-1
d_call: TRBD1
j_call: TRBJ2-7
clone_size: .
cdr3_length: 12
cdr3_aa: CASSGDSYEQYF
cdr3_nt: TGTGCCAGCAGTGGGGACAGCTACGAGCAGTACTTC

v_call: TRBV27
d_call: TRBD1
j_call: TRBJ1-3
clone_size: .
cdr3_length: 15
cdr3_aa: CASCSGGSCGNTIYF
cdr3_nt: TGTGCCAGTTGTTCAGGGGGCAGTTGTGGAAACACCATATATTTT

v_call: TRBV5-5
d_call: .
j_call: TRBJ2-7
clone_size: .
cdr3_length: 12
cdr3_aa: CASSPRTDEQYF
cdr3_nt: TGTGCCAGCAGCCCTCGGACAGACGAGCAGTACTTC

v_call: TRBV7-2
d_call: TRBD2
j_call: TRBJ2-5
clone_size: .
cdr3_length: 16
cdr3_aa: CASSLGLAGGWETQYF
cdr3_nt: TGTGCCAGCAGCTTAGGACTAGCGGGGGGGTGGGAGACCCAGTACTTC

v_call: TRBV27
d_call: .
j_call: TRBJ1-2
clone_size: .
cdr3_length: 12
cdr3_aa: CASSLGGVGYTF
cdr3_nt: TGTGCCAGCAGTTTAGGAGGGGTTGGCTACACCTTC

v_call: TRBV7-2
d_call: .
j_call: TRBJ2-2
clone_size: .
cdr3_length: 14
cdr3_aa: CASSLDWVGGELFF
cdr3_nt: TGTGCCAGCAGCTTGGACTGGGTAGGGGGGGAGCTGTTTTTT

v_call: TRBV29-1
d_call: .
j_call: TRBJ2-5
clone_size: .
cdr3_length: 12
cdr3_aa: CSVVEDLETQYF
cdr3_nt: TGCAGCGTTGTGGAGGATCTAGAGACCCAGTACTTC

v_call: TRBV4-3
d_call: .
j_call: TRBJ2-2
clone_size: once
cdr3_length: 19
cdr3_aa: CASSRLPPGQGTNTGELFF
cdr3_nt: TGCGCCAGCAGCCGTCTTCCTCCCGGGCAGGGGACGAACACCGGGGAGCTGTTTTTT